The rows below give T cell receptor beta chains drawn from one sample of a study of T cells in Graves' hyperthyroidism and ophthalmopathy. TCRdb re-analysed the multiplex PCR reads in MiXCR, keeping a single row per CDR3 protein. The data show 450,000 to 700,000 distinct CDR3 sequences, under 60% seen once. Specimen: peripheral blood or thyroid tissue (not recorded which). These receptors were obtained from a woman under 30 with Graves' hyperthyroidism. Each CDR3 is given with its conserved first and last residue. A D gene is named only where the DNA matches it firmly. Clone size appears in some rows only: once, few, many, or a class for an expanded clone.

D: .
J: TRBJ1-1
size: .
V: TRBV30
CDR3: CAWSVPRAGTEAFF
DNA: TGTGCCTGGAGTGTACCCAGGGCGGGGACTGAAGCTTTCTTT

D: TRBD2
J: TRBJ2-1
size: .
V: TRBV5-4
CDR3: CASSPKLAGQFF
DNA: TGTGCCAGCAGCCCGAAACTAGCGGGACAGTTCTTC

D: .
J: TRBJ1-2
size: many
V: TRBV19
CDR3: CASTGTPRGPGYTF
DNA: TGTGCCAGTACCGGGACCCCAAGAGGGCCCGGCTACACCTTC

D: .
J: TRBJ2-7
size: .
V: TRBV18
CDR3: CASRHGDSYEQYF
DNA: TGTGCCAGTCGGCACGGAGACTCCTACGAGCAGTACTTC

D: TRBD1
J: TRBJ2-5
size: many
V: TRBV20-1
CDR3: CSASDDRGSETQYF
DNA: TGCAGTGCTAGCGACGACAGGGGTTCAGAGACCCAGTACTTC

D: TRBD2
J: TRBJ2-1
size: many
V: TRBV20-1
CDR3: CSADRSGSYNEQFF
DNA: TGCAGTGCGGATCGTAGCGGGTCCTACAATGAGCAGTTCTTC

D: TRBD1
J: TRBJ1-5
size: .
V: TRBV15
CDR3: CAWSAGTGVIQPQHF
DNA: TGTGCCTGGAGCGCCGGGACAGGGGTAATTCAGCCCCAGCATTTT

D: .
J: TRBJ1-1
size: many
V: TRBV19
CDR3: CASSSTQGWDTEAFF
DNA: TGTGCCAGTAGTTCGACCCAGGGGTGGGACACTGAAGCTTTCTTT

D: TRBD1
J: TRBJ1-1
size: .
V: TRBV15
CDR3: CATSRDLREQGALRAFF
DNA: TGTGCCACCAGCAGAGATTTAAGGGAGCAGGGGGCCCTGAGGGCTTTCTTT

D: TRBD2
J: TRBJ2-7
size: .
V: TRBV10-3
CDR3: CAITPGLAGEGEQYF
DNA: TGTGCCATCACCCCGGGACTAGCGGGAGAAGGAGAGCAGTACTTC

D: .
J: TRBJ1-2
size: once
V: TRBV9
CDR3: CASSVWGDYGYTF
DNA: TGTGCCAGCAGCGTCTGGGGGGACTATGGCTACACCTTC

D: .
J: TRBJ1-5
size: .
V: TRBV2
CDR3: CASSYPGTPGNEQGGQPQHF
DNA: TGTGCCAGCAGCTACCCCGGGACCCCTGGGAATGAGCAGGGTGGGCAGCCCCAGCATTTT

D: .
J: TRBJ2-5
size: many
V: TRBV6-6
CDR3: CASSRDWEETQYF
DNA: TGTGCCAGCAGCAGGGACTGGGAAGAGACCCAGTACTTC

D: .
J: TRBJ2-5
size: many
V: TRBV30
CDR3: CAWSVQEAQYF
DNA: TGTGCCTGGAGTGTACAGGAGGCCCAGTACTTC

D: .
J: TRBJ2-1
size: many
V: TRBV29-1
CDR3: CSAGSSYNEQFF
DNA: TGCAGCGCCGGGAGCTCCTACAATGAGCAGTTCTTC

D: .
J: TRBJ1-1
size: .
V: TRBV29-1
CDR3: CSIMGRRGTEAFF
DNA: TGCAGCATTATGGGACGGAGGGGCACTGAAGCTTTCTTT

D: TRBD1
J: TRBJ2-7
size: .
V: TRBV15
CDR3: CATSSSPTGEFSYEQYF
DNA: TGTGCCACCAGCAGCTCGCCGACAGGGGAGTTCTCCTACGAGCAGTACTTC

D: TRBD1
J: TRBJ2-2
size: once
V: TRBV7-3
CDR3: CASSPGTGVGNTGELFF
DNA: TGTGCCAGCAGCCCGGGGACAGGGGTTGGAAACACCGGGGAGCTGTTTTTT

D: TRBD2
J: TRBJ2-3
size: .
V: TRBV20-1
CDR3: CSARGESGRASTDTQYF
DNA: TGCAGTGCTAGGGGGGAGAGCGGGAGGGCTAGCACAGATACGCAGTATTTT

D: .
J: TRBJ1-2
size: many
V: TRBV19
CDR3: CASSIPTLGSVSGYTF
DNA: TGTGCCAGTAGTATCCCAACATTGGGCTCCGTGAGCGGCTACACCTTC

D: .
J: TRBJ2-7
size: few
V: TRBV15
CDR3: CATSRDLSGEQYF
DNA: TGTGCCACCAGCAGAGATTTGAGCGGCGAACAGTACTTC

D: TRBD1
J: TRBJ2-7
size: .
V: TRBV7-9
CDR3: CASSWGQGNEQYF
DNA: TGTGCCAGCAGCTGGGGACAGGGCAATGAGCAGTACTTC

D: .
J: TRBJ1-4
size: many
V: TRBV6-6
CDR3: CASTFSLATNEKLFF
DNA: TGTGCCAGCACCTTTTCACTTGCAACTAATGAAAAACTGTTTTTT

D: .
J: TRBJ1-1
size: .
V: TRBV7-2
CDR3: CASSLGWGGAFF
DNA: TGTGCCAGCAGCTTGGGATGGGGAGGAGCTTTCTTT

D: .
J: TRBJ2-5
size: .
V: TRBV2
CDR3: CASSVGQKETQYF
DNA: TGTGCCAGCAGTGTGGGACAAAAAGAGACCCAGTACTTC

D: TRBD1
J: TRBJ2-6
size: .
V: TRBV11-2
CDR3: CASREPGTGNVNVLTF
DNA: TGTGCCAGCAGGGAACCCGGGACAGGGAACGTCAACGTCCTGACTTTC

D: TRBD2
J: TRBJ2-7
size: .
V: TRBV2
CDR3: CASSGLAGGNEQYF
DNA: TGTGCCAGCAGTGGACTAGCGGGAGGTAACGAGCAGTACTTC

D: .
J: TRBJ2-6
size: many
V: TRBV7-6
CDR3: CASSVAAGANVLTF
DNA: TGTGCCAGCAGCGTAGCCGCCGGGGCCAACGTCCTGACTTTC

D: TRBD2
J: TRBJ2-2
size: .
V: TRBV19
CDR3: CASSLDTSGFGGELFF
DNA: TGTGCCAGTAGTCTTGACACTAGCGGGTTTGGCGGGGAGCTGTTTTTT

D: .
J: TRBJ1-2
size: many
V: TRBV2
CDR3: CASSEDSSILTGYGYTF
DNA: TGTGCCAGCAGTGAAGACTCCAGCATCCTGACTGGATATGGCTACACCTTC

D: TRBD1
J: TRBJ2-7
size: few
V: TRBV10-3
CDR3: CAIGSRDSSYEQYF
DNA: TGTGCCATTGGCAGCCGGGACAGCTCCTACGAGCAGTACTTC

D: TRBD2
J: TRBJ2-7
size: many
V: TRBV19
CDR3: CASSPVAGGSYEQYF
DNA: TGTGCCAGTAGTCCCGTAGCGGGAGGCTCCTACGAGCAGTACTTC

D: .
J: TRBJ2-7
size: many
V: TRBV9
CDR3: CASSVAQGGTYEQYF
DNA: TGTGCCAGCAGCGTAGCACAGGGAGGCACCTACGAGCAGTACTTC

D: .
J: TRBJ2-7
size: .
V: TRBV15
CDR3: CATSSQDTPGHSYEQYF
DNA: TGTGCCACCAGCAGCCAAGATACCCCTGGACACTCTTACGAGCAGTACTTC

D: .
J: TRBJ2-7
size: .
V: TRBV29-1
CDR3: CSSLNPTGFDEQYF
DNA: TGCAGCAGTCTAAACCCGACAGGATTCGACGAGCAGTACTTC

D: .
J: TRBJ2-2
size: .
V: TRBV4-2
CDR3: CASSQEWDTGELFF
DNA: TGTGCCAGCAGCCAAGAATGGGACACCGGGGAGCTGTTTTTT

D: .
J: TRBJ2-7
size: many
V: TRBV29-1
CDR3: CSVALGGSYEQYF
DNA: TGCAGCGTGGCCCTAGGGGGCTCCTACGAGCAGTACTTC

D: .
J: TRBJ2-7
size: many
V: TRBV5-8
CDR3: CASSGWPLGEQYF
DNA: TGTGCCAGCAGCGGCTGGCCCCTCGGGGAGCAGTACTTC

D: TRBD1
J: TRBJ2-2
size: many
V: TRBV7-3
CDR3: CASTLEDRGSAGELFF
DNA: TGTGCCAGCACCTTAGAAGACAGGGGTTCGGCCGGGGAGCTGTTTTTT

D: .
J: TRBJ2-3
size: .
V: TRBV20-1
CDR3: CSAQDSRLSTDTQYF
DNA: TGCAGTGCTCAGGACTCCAGACTATCCACAGATACGCAGTATTTT

D: TRBD1
J: TRBJ2-7
size: many
V: TRBV19
CDR3: CASGDSSYEQYF
DNA: TGTGCCAGCGGGGACAGCTCCTACGAGCAGTACTTC

D: .
J: TRBJ2-5
size: .
V: TRBV7-2
CDR3: CASSLVSGGETQYF
DNA: TGTGCCAGCAGCTTAGTCTCGGGCGGGGAGACCCAGTACTTT

D: .
J: TRBJ1-2
size: many
V: TRBV19
CDR3: CASSRPGSGYTF
DNA: TGTGCCAGTAGCCGCCCGGGGTCGGGCTACACCTTC

D: .
J: TRBJ1-2
size: .
V: TRBV5-4
CDR3: CASSLGWGADYGYTF
DNA: TGTGCCAGCAGCTTGGGTTGGGGGGCAGACTATGGCTACACCTTC

D: TRBD2
J: TRBJ2-2
size: many
V: TRBV10-2
CDR3: CASSATSGRVIGELFF
DNA: TGCGCCAGCAGTGCGACTAGCGGGAGGGTTATCGGGGAGCTGTTTTTT

D: TRBD1
J: TRBJ2-2
size: many
V: TRBV19
CDR3: CASSIGQGARTGELFF
DNA: TGTGCCAGTAGTATAGGACAGGGGGCGCGCACCGGGGAGCTGTTTTTT